This section outlines one TCR beta chain sequence together with its context. Its antigen is currently unknown. The data originate from a study of cytotoxic CD8 clonotypes in ibrutinib-treated CLL. Regarding the study as a whole: A rise in clonality was seen at ibrutinib response, and a fall back toward baseline was seen at progression. A difference in sampling times existed between sustained-remission and progressing patients. Clonality was higher at baseline than in age-matched healthy donors and tracked circulating CD8+ T-cell counts.

The V and J ends lost 6 bases and 0 bases, in that order; junction bases with no gene match: 7. Germline V gene lookup returns CDR1 ENHRY and CDR2 SYGVKD. This CDR3 comprises 16 residues. Sequenced by immunoSEQ multiplex PCR; TCRdb stores in-frame clones only, minus some. In the table there are 150,000 or so clones, 80% to 90% of which are singletons. The clonotype was recovered from a human donor with chronic lymphocytic leukemia. Material: PBMCs, obtained after 24 months of ibrutinib treatment. The chain employs TRBV10-3 and TRBJ1-3, with 8 bases aligning to TRBD1. The CDR3, as DNA: TGTGCCATCAGGCTCGACAGGGGAAGCTCTGGAAACACCATATATTTT. This encodes CAIRLDRGSSGNTIYF.